These 21 T cell receptor beta chains came from one sample sequenced in a study of blood T cells in healthy people across ages (dated by TCRdb to the mid-2010s). Library creation used 5' RACE. Sequencing was carried out with an Illumina HiSeq 2500. A second roughly 7 to 11 cycle PCR used a sample-barcoded 5' primer and a J-beta primer mix. TCRdb ran its own pipeline on the public reads, namely fastp trimming at Q25 and MiXCR clone calling, and kept in-frame beta chains. One record per CDR3 amino acid sequence lists the most common genes and DNA. This sample has around 710,000 distinct CDR3 sequences in its table, and about 40% of those were observed once. Jointly, the top ten make up less than 25% of the sample. Sequenced material: blood. The receptors were sampled from a woman aged 55-69 years in good health.

Comments on this clonotype: At one end the junction does not follow the germline gene, possibly because of a read error. V and J are TRBV7-9 and TRBJ1-6; D remains ambiguous. The CDR3 runs 13 residues. CDR1 is SEHNR and CDR2 is FQNEAQ in the germline V gene (reference sequence). The CDR3 here is CASSLEADSPPHF. In nucleotides, the CDR3 is TGTGCCAGCAGCTTAGAGGCGGACTCACCCCCCCACTTT.

The genes are TRBV12-5 and TRBJ2-1, with D possibly TRBD2 on 5 matching bases. The CDR3 covers 13 residues. Germline CDR1 reads LGHNT; CDR2 reads FRNRAP. The CDR3 DNA is TGTGCCACAACCAGCCGGGGTGACAATGAGCAGTTCTTC. Its translation is CATTSRGDNEQFF.

This clonotype showed up just a few times. This chain uses TRBV6-5 with TRBJ2-3; D is unresolved. This CDR3 region has 15 residues. Germline CDR1 and CDR2: MNHEY and SVGAGI. V lost 2 bases, J lost 4 bases, and 13 bases lay in between. This chain's CDR3 is CASSYAFAPPDTQYF. The CDR3 DNA sequence: TGTGCCAGCAGTTACGCCTTCGCCCCCCCAGATACGCAGTATTTT.

The rearrangement uses TRBV3-1 and TRBJ1-1, with D possibly being TRBD1 (6 bases). Germline CDR1 reads LGHDT; CDR2 reads YNNKEL (reference sequence). Trimming removed 4 bases at V and 6 bases at J, with 18 bases between. This CDR3 comprises 15 residues. This chain's CDR3 is CASSPLGGFMSEAFF. In DNA, the CDR3 is TGTGCCAGCAGCCCCCTAGGGGGTTTTATGTCTGAAGCTTTCTTT.

V usage is TRBV6-5 and J usage is TRBJ1-4; TRBD1 might be the D (6 bases). This CDR3 has 17 residues. The V gene lost 1 base and the J gene lost 0 bases, with 12 bases spanning the gap. Germline-derived CDR1 and CDR2 are MNHEY and SVGAGI. The CDR3: CASSYYGTLATNEKLFF. The CDR3 DNA is TGTGCCAGCAGTTACTATGGGACACTTGCAACTAATGAAAAACTGTTTTTT.

This clonotype came up many times. The J gene is TRBJ2-3, the V gene TRBV12-3 or TRBV12-4, with no clear D. This CDR3 spans 12 amino acids. V lost 7 bases to trimming and J lost 3 bases, with 8 bases between them. The CDR3 DNA is TGTGCCAGCACCCTGACAACAGATACGCAGTATTTT. This encodes CASTLTTDTQYF.

Only a few counts were recorded for this clonotype. The genes are TRBV6-5 and TRBJ1-1, with a weak D call TRBD1 (6 bases). The ends were cut back, 4 bases at V and 6 bases at J, with 15 bases in the middle. CDR1 MNHEY and CDR2 SVGAGI come from the germline V gene. CDR3 length equals 14 residues. The CDR3 bases are TGTGCCAGCAGTTCCGGAACAGGGAGTGCTGAAGCTTTCTTT. It encodes CASSSGTGSAEAFF.

The chain carries TRBV7-2 and TRBJ1-6; D is unclear. CDR1 is SGHTA, CDR2 FQGNSA, per germline. V was shortened by 3 bases and J by 7 bases, with 13 bases between the two germline ends. This CDR3 is built from 15 residues. The CDR3 sequence: CASSFSDTFNSPLHF. In DNA, the CDR3 is TGTGCCAGCAGCTTTAGTGACACCTTCAATTCACCCCTCCACTTT.

This clonotype has only a few counts. This sequence joins TRBV9 and TRBJ2-3, with 8 bases aligning to TRBD2. V was clipped by 4 bases and J by 6 bases; unmatched bases: 16. Germline V gives CDR1 SGDLS, CDR2 YYNGEE. The CDR3 contains 17 residues. The CDR3 bases are TGTGCCAGCAGCCCCTCCAAACTAGCGGACCTCTCGGATACGCAGTATTTT. It encodes CASSPSKLADLSDTQYF. Variable domain in full (rest from reference TRBV9 and TRBJ2-3): DSGVTQTPKHLITATGQRVTLRCSPRSGDLSVYWYQQSLDQGLQFLIQYYNGEERAKGNILERFSAQQFPDLHSELNLSSLELGDSALYFCASSPSKLADLSDTQYFGPGTRLTVL.

V usage is TRBV7-8 and J usage is TRBJ2-7, with D unclear. Deletions cut 1 base from V and 0 bases from J, with 10 bases between. The V gene's germline CDR1 is SGHVS and CDR2 FQNEAQ. This CDR3 is built from 15 residues. The CDR3, as DNA: TGTGCCAGCAGCTTAGGACACCGGTCCTCCTACGAGCAGTACTTC. This translates into CASSLGHRSSYEQYF.

The chain is built from TRBV6-5 and TRBJ2-3; TRBD1 matches at 12 bases. J was trimmed by 4 bases and V by 2 bases; bases with no gene match: 10. This CDR3 is 18 amino acids long. Germline V gene lookup returns CDR1 MNHEY and CDR2 SVGAGI. The CDR3 protein is CASSYRKTGTGGPDTQYF. The CDR3 DNA reads TGTGCCAGCAGTTACCGCAAGACCGGGACAGGGGGCCCAGATACGCAGTATTTT.

The chain couples TRBV10-3 to TRBJ1-4, with D perhaps matching TRBD1 (5 bases). The V gene's germline CDR1 is ENHRY and CDR2 SYGVKD. V lost 7 bases and J 6 bases, leaving 12 bases between the germline ends. The CDR3 runs 13 residues. CDR3 coding DNA: TGTGCCATCAAAGCGGGGGATGATGAAAAACTGTTTTTT. Its translation is CAIKAGDDEKLFF.

The gene calls are TRBV9 and TRBJ1-4; 8 bases map to TRBD1. The germline V gene encodes CDR1 SGDLS and CDR2 YYNGEE. The V gene end was trimmed by 1 base and the J gene end by 1 base; junction bases not matched to a gene: 6. The CDR3 loop spans 17 amino acids. The CDR3 here is CASSVSGGWGTNEKLFF. CDR3 DNA: TGTGCCAGCAGCGTATCAGGGGGCTGGGGAACTAATGAAAAACTGTTTTTT.

This clonotype has just a few counts. The J gene is TRBJ1-4, the V gene TRBV20-1; 7 bases are a match to TRBD1. The CDR3 totals 14 residues. Germline V gene lookup returns CDR1 DFQATT and CDR2 SNEGSKA (reference sequence). Losses at the gene ends were 5 bases for V and 2 bases for J; bases not matched to a gene: 5. The CDR3 is CSALTGITNEKLFF. The CDR3 nucleotides read TGCAGTGCTCTGACAGGGATCACTAATGAAAAACTGTTTTTT.

At least ten counts were recorded for this clonotype. The chain carries TRBV4-2 and TRBJ2-1; 8 bases line up with TRBD2. CDR1 and CDR2 from the germline V gene are LGHNA and YNFKEQ. The CDR3 spans 15 residues. V dropped 0 bases and J dropped 13; count of bases not matched to a gene: 11. The CDR3 DNA is TGTGCCAGCAGCCAAGATCACGGGGGGGCCTCCAAACAGTTCTTC. Protein: CASSQDHGGASKQFF.

The V gene is TRBV20-1, the J gene TRBJ2-7; TRBD1 is a possible D gene (6 bases). The J call may be incorrect, as the DNA end agrees better with TRBJ2-5. CDR1 and CDR2 from the germline V gene are DFQATT and SNEGSKA (reference sequence). The CDR3 totals 15 residues. CDR3 region: CSAQNRAASGETQYF. The CDR3 coding sequence is TGCAGTGCCCAAAACAGGGCGGCATCGGGGGAGACCCAGTACTTC.

This clonotype has just a few counts. The V and J genes are TRBV24-1 and TRBJ2-3, with a weak D call TRBD1 (6 bases). V was trimmed by 4 bases and J by 3 bases, leaving 7 bases between them. CDR3 size: 13 residues. Per the germline V gene, CDR1 is KGHDR and CDR2 is SFDVKD. The CDR3 sequence is CATSDGTTDTQYF. The CDR3 DNA follows: TGTGCCACCAGTGACGGGACAACAGATACGCAGTATTTT.

V is TRBV28 and J is TRBJ2-5; tentative D call: TRBD2 (6 bases). Germline V CDR1 and CDR2: MDHEN, SYDVKM. V lost 3 bases, J lost 5 bases, and 19 bases lay in between. The CDR3 extends over 16 amino acids. CDR3 bases: TGTGCCAGCAGTTTGGGGAATAACCCTGGAGGGGAGACCCAGTACTTC. Protein product: CASSLGNNPGGETQYF.

The chain joins TRBV28 to TRBJ2-4; TRBD2 agrees at 8 bases. The CDR3 runs to 12 residues. Germline assignment: CDR1 MDHEN and CDR2 SYDVKM. V shed 6 bases, J shed 13 bases, and the junction held 8 bases outside the gene matches. This CDR3 reads CASSRREREQYF. The DNA of the CDR3 is TGTGCCAGCAGCCGCAGAGAGCGGGAGCAGTACTTC.

This clonotype has only a few counts. This chain uses TRBV20-1 with TRBJ2-7; 12 bases are shared with TRBD2. The J segment lost 7 bases and the V segment lost 0 bases, leaving 10 bases of the junction unmatched. The length of the CDR3 is 16 residues. CDR1 and CDR2 (germline): DFQATT, SNEGSKA (reference sequence). The CDR3 nucleotides read TGCAGTGCTAGAGATCCGGCTAGCGGGAGGGCCAGGGAGCAGTACTTC. Translating it yields CSARDPASGRAREQYF.

Notes on this clonotype: An end of the junction does not agree with germline; a read error may underlie this. The chain joins TRBV7-2 to TRBJ2-7; D might be TRBD2 (5 bases). Looked up from germline, CDR1 is SGHTA and CDR2 is FQGNSA. CDR3 length equals 12 residues. CDR3 sequence (DNA): TGTGCCAACAGCCCCGGACTTTACGAGCAGTACTTC. The encoded protein is CANSPGLYEQYF.